This TCR beta chain was recorded in a study of radiotherapy plus CTLA-4 blockade in lung cancer. General study points: The authors reported that early blood T cell clone dynamics, with interferon-beta, best predicted response. Blood TCR clones of tumor origin expanded after radiotherapy plus ipilimumab.

The data were produced by immunoSEQ multiplex PCR, yet TCRdb's version contains in-frame clones alone and is incomplete. The data hold approximately 110,000 clones, with more than 75% observed a single time. Alongside CTLA-4 blockade with ipilimumab, patients with chemo-refractory metastatic non-small-cell lung cancer received focal radiation. On this clone itself: Its antigen is unknown.

This CDR3 region has 14 residues. Per the germline V gene, CDR1 is SGHRS and CDR2 is YFSETQ. Trimming cost V 1 base and J 2 bases, with 9 bases left between them. This TCR came from a human donor with non-small cell lung cancer that progressed on radiotherapy plus ipilimumab. Some clones in this sample may be carry-over from other donors' samples. Sequencing used peripheral blood, obtained from a patient treated with radiotherapy plus ipilimumab. The chain carries TRBV5-1 and TRBJ2-5; D is undetermined. CDR3 DNA sequence: TGCGCCAGCAGCTTGTTTCCACCACAAGAGACCCAGTACTTC. It yields the protein CASSLFPPQETQYF.